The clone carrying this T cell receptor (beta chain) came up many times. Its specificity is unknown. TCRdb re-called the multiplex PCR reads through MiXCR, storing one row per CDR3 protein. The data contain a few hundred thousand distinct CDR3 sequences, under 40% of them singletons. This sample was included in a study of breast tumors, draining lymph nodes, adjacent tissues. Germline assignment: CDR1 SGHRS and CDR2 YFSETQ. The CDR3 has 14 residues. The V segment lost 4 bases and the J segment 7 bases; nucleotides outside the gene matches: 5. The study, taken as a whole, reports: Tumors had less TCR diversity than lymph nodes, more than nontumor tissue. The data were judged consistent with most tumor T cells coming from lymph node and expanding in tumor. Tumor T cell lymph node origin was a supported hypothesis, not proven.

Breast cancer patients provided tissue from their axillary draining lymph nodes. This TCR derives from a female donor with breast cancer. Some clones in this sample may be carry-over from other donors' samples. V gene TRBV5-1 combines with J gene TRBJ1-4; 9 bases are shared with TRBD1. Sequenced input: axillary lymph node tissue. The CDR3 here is CASSRGQGGEKLFF. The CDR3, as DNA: TGCGCCAGCAGCCGGGGACAGGGAGGTGAAAAACTGTTTTTT.